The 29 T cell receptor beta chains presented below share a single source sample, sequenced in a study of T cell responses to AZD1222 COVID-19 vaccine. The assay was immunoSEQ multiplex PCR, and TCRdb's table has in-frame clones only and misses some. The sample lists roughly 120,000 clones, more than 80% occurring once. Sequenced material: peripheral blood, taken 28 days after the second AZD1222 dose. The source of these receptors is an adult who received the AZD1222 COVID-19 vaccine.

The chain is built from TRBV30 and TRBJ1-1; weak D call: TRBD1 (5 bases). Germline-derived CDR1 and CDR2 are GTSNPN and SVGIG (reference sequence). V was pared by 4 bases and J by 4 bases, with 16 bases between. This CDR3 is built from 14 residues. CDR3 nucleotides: TGTGCCTGGATCATCAGGGCTCTGGGCACTGAAGCTTTCTTT. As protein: CAWIIRALGTEAFF. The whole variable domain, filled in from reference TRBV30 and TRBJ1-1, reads SQTIHQWPATLVQPVGSPLSLECTVEGTSNPNLYWYRQAAGRGLQLLFYSVGIGQISSEVPQNLSASRPQDRQFILSSKKLLLSDSGFYLCAWIIRALGTEAFFGQGTRLTVV.

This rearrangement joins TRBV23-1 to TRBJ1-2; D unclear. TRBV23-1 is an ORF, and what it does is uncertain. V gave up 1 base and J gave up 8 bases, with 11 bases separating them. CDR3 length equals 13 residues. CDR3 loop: CASSQFQAEGYTF. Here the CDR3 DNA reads TGCGCCAGCAGTCAATTTCAGGCGGAGGGCTACACCTTC.

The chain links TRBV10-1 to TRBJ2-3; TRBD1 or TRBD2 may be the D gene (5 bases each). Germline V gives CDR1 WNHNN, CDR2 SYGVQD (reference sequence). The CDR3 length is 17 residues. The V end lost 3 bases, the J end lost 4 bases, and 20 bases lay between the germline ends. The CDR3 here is CASSDTSGPRESDTQYF. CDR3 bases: TGCGCCAGCAGTGATACATCGGGACCGAGGGAGTCAGATACGCAGTATTTT.

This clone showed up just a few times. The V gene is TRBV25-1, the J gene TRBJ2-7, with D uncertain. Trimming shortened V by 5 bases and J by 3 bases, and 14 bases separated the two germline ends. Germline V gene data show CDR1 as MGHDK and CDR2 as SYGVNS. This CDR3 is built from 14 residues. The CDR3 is CASSKTPADYEQYF. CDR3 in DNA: TGTGCCAGCAGTAAGACCCCGGCGGACTACGAGCAGTACTTC.

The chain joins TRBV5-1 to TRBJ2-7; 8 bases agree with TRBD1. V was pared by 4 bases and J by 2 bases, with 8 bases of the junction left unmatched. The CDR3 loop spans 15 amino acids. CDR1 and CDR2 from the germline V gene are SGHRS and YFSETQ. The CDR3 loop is CASSPDGTGAYEQYF. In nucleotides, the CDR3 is TGCGCCAGCAGCCCGGACGGGACAGGAGCCTACGAGCAGTACTTC.

CDR3 sequence reads: CSATNNEQYF. The CDR3 DNA reads TGCAGCGCAACAAATAACGAGCAGTACTTC. V usage is TRBV29-1 and J usage is TRBJ2-7; D is unclear. Germline lookup yields CDR1 SQVTM and CDR2 ANQGSEA. The CDR3 is made up of 10 amino acids. V dropped 7 bases and J dropped 5 bases, with 9 bases sitting between them.

CDR3 loop: CASSHFPTVGFYAYTF. The CDR3 DNA is TGTGCCAGCAGCCATTTCCCAACAGTGGGGTTTTATGCATACACCTTC. The chain recombines TRBV3-1 (or the pseudogene TRBV3-2) with TRBJ1-2; no clear D. The CDR3 totals 16 residues. Trimming took off 3 bases at V and 11 bases at J, with 25 bases between the two ends. Germline lookup yields CDR1 LGHDT and CDR2 YNNKEL (reference sequence).

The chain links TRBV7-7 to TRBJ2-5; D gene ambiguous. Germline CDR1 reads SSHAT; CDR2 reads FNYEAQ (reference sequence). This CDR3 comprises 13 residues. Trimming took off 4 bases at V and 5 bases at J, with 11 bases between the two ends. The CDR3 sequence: CASSSQQKETQYF. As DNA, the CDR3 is TGTGCCAGCAGCTCACAGCAGAAGGAGACCCAGTACTTC.

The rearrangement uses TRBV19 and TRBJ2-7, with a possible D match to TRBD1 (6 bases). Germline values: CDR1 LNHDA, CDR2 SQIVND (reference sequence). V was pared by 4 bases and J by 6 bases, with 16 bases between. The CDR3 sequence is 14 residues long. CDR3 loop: CASSTGDGLTEQYF. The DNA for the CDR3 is TGTGCCAGTAGTACAGGGGATGGGCTAACCGAGCAGTACTTC.

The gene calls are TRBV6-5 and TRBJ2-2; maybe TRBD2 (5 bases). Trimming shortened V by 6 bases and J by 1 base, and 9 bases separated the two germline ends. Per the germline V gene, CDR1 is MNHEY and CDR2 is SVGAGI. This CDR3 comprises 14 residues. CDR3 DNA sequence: TGTGCCAGCAGAGCCGGGAAGAACACCGGGGAGCTGTTTTTT. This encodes CASRAGKNTGELFF.

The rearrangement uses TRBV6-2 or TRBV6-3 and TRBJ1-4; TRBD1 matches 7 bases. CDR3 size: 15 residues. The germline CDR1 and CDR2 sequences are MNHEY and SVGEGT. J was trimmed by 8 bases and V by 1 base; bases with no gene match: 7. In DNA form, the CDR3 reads TGTGCCAGCAGTTACTTGACAGGGCCGAAGGAAAAACTGTTTTTT. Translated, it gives CASSYLTGPKEKLFF.

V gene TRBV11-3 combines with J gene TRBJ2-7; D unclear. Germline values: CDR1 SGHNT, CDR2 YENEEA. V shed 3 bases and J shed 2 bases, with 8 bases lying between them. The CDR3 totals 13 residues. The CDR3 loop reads CASSFGGTYEQYF. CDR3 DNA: TGTGCCAGCAGCTTCGGTGGTACCTACGAGCAGTACTTC.

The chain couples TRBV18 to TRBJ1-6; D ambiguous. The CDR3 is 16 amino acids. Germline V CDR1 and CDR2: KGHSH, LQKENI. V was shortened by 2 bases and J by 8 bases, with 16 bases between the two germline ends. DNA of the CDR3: TGTGCCAGCTCACCAACGTCGGGTCCCGGGGATTCACCCCTCCACTTT. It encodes CASSPTSGPGDSPLHF.

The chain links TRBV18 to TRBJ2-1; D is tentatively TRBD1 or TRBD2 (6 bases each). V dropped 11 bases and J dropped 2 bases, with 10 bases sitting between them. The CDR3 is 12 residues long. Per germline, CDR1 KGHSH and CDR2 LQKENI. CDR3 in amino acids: CAGGQTYNEQFF. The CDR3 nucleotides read TGTGCCGGGGGGCAAACCTACAATGAGCAGTTCTTC.

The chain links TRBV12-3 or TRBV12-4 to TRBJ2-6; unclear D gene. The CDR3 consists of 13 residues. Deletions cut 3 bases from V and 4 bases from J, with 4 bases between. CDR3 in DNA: TGTGCCAGCAGTTTGGCCGGGGCCAACGTCCTGACTTTC. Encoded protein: CASSLAGANVLTF.

In nucleotides, the CDR3 is TGTGCCAGCAGCAGGACTAGCGAAGAGACCCAGTACTTC. Translation gives CASSRTSEETQYF. V is TRBV6-2 or TRBV6-3 and J is TRBJ2-5; 9 nucleotides agree with TRBD2. This CDR3 has 13 amino acids. CDR1 MNHEY and CDR2 SVGEGT come from the germline V gene. The V gene end was trimmed by 6 bases and the J gene end by 3 bases; junction bases not matched to a gene: 2.

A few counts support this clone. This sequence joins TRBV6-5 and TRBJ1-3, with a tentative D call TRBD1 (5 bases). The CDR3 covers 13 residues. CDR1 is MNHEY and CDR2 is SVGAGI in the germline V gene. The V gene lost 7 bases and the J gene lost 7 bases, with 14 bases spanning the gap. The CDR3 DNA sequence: TGTGCCAGCACGGGGGGGAAGGCCAACACCATATATTTT. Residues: CASTGGKANTIYF.

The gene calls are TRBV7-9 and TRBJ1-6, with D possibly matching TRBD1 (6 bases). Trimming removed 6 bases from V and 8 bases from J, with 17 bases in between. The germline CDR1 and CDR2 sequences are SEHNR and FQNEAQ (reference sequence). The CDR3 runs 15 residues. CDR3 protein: CASRQPTGDDSPLHF. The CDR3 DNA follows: TGTGCCAGCAGACAACCGACAGGAGACGATTCACCCCTCCACTTT. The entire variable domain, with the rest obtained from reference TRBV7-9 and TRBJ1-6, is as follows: DTGVSQNPRHKITKRGQNVTFRCDPISEHNRLYWYRQTLGQGPEFLTYFQNEAQLEKSRLLSDRFSAERPKGSFSTLEIQRTEQGDSAMYLCASRQPTGDDSPLHFGNGTRLTVT.

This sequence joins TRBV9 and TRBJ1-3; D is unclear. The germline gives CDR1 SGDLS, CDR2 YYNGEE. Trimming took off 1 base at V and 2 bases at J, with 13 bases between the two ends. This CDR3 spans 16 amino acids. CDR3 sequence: CASSVIPHSAGNTIYF. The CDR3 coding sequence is TGTGCCAGCAGCGTAATCCCGCACAGCGCTGGAAACACCATATATTTT.

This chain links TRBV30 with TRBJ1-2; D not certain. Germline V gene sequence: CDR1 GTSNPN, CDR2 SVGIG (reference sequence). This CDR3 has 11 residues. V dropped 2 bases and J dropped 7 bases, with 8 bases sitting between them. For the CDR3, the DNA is TGTGCCTGGAGTTTAGTCGGTGGCTACACCTTC. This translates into CAWSLVGGYTF.

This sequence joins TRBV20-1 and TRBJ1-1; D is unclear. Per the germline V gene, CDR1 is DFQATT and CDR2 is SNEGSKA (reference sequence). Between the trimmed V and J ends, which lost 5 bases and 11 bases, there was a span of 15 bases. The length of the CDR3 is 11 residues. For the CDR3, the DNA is TGCAGTGCTCCCTCCTGGGGAGAGGCTTTCTTT. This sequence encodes CSAPSWGEAFF.

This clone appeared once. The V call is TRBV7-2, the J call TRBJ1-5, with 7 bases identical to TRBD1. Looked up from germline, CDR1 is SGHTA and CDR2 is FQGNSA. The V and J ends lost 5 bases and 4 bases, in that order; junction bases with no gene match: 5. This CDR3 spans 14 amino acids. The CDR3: CASSRDSANQPQHF. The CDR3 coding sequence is TGTGCCAGCAGCCGGGACAGTGCAAATCAGCCCCAGCATTTT.

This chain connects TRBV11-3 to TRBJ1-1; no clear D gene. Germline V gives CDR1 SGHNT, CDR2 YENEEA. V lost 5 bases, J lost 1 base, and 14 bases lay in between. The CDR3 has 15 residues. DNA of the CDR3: TGTGCCAGCAGCCCCTCCGGCCCTGGGAACACTGAAGCTTTCTTT. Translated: CASSPSGPGNTEAFF.

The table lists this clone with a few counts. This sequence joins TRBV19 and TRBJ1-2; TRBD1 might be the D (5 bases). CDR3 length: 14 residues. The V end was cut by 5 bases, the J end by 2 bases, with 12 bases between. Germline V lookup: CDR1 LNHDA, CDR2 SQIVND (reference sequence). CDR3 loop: CASSAQGGNYGYTF. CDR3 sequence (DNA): TGTGCCAGTAGTGCCCAGGGTGGAAACTATGGCTACACCTTC. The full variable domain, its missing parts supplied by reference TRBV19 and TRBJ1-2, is DGGITQSPKYLFRKEGQNVTLSCEQNLNHDAMYWYRQDPGQGLRLIYYSQIVNDFQKGDIAEGYSVSREKKESFPLTVTSAQKNPTAFYLCASSAQGGNYGYTFGSGTRLTVV.

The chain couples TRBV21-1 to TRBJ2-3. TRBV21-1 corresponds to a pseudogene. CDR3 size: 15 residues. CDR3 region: CASSKEIGSGFTQYF. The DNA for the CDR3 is TGTGCCAGCAGCAAAGAAATAGGGTCGGGCTTTACGCAGTATTTT.

Here the CDR3 reads CASRGQEPANYGYTF. In DNA form, the CDR3 reads TGTGCCAGCAGGGGGCAGGAACCAGCTAACTATGGCTACACCTTC. The V gene is TRBV28, the J gene TRBJ1-2; D may be TRBD1 (5 bases). The germline V gene encodes CDR1 MDHEN and CDR2 SYDVKM. This CDR3 comprises 15 residues. The V end lost 6 bases, the J end lost 0 bases, and 14 bases lay between the germline ends.

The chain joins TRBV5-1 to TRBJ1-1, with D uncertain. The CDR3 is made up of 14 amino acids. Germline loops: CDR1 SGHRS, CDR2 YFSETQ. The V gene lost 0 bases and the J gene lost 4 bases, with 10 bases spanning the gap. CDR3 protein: CASSLGEWGTEAFF. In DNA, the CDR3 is TGCGCCAGCAGCTTGGGGGAGTGGGGCACTGAAGCTTTCTTT.

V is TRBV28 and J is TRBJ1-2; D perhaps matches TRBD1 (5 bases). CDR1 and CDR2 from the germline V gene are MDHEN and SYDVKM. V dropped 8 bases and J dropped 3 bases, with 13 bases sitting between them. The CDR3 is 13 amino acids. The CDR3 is CASYDLGDYGYTF. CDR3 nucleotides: TGTGCCAGCTATGATTTGGGGGACTATGGCTACACCTTC.

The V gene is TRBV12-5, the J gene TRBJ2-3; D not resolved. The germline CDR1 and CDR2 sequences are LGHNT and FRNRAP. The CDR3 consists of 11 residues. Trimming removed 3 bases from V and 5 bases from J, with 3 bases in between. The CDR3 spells CASGLEDTQYF. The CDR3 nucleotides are TGTGCTAGTGGTTTAGAAGATACGCAGTATTTT.